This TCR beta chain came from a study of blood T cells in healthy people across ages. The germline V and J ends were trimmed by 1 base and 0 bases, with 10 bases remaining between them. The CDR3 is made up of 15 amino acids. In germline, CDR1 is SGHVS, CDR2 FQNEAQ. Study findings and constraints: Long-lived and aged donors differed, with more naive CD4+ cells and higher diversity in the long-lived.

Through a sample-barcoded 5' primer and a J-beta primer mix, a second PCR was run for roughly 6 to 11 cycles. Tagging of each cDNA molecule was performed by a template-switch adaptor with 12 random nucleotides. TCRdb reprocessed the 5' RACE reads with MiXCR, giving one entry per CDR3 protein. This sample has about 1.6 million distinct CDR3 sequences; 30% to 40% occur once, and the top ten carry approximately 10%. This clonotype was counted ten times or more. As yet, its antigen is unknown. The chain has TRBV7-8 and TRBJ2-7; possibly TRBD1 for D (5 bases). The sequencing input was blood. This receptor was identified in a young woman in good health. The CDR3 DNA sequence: TGTGCCAGCAGCTTAGAAGGCGACAGCTCCTACGAGCAGTACTTC. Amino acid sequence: CASSLEGDSSYEQYF.